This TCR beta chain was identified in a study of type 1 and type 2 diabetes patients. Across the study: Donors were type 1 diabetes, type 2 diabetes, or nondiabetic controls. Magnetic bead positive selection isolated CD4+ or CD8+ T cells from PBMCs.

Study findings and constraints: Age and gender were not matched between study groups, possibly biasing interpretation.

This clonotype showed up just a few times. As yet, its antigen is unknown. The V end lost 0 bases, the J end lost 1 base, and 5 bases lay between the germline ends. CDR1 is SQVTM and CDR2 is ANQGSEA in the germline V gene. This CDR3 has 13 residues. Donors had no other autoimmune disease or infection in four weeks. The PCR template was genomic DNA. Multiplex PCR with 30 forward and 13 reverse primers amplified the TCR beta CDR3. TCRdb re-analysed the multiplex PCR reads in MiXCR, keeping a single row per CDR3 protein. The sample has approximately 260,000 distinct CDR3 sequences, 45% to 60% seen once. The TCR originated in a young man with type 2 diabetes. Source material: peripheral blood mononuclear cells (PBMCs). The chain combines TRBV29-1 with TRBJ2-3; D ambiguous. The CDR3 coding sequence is TGCAGCGTTGAAGAGGCGCGCACAGATACGCAGTATTTT. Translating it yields CSVEEARTDTQYF.